What follows is one T cell receptor beta chain and its context. Its antigen remains unknown. After removal of 6 bases from V and 2 bases from J, the junction contained 4 bases not matched to a gene. This CDR3 has 15 amino acids. CDR1 and CDR2 from the germline V gene are SNHLY and FYNNEI. The sample is drawn from a study of cytomegalovirus exposure and HLA in healthy donors. Across the whole study: Unique TCR beta sequences numbering 95 million to 130 million came from around 180 million T cells in an earlier analysis. Study conclusions and caveats: TRBV6-2, TRBV6-3 and other indistinguishable V segments were excluded. The study had only CMV serostatus as immune exposure information. Links to common viral pathogens appeared, in a later analysis, for several of the most significant clusters.

Primers included in the PCR were 60 Vbeta and 13 Jbeta primers. Only in-frame clones appear in the TCRdb table, and some are missing; sequencing was by immunoSEQ multiplex PCR. The sample table sets out approximately 110,000 clones. The sample comprised PBMCs. The V and J genes are TRBV2 and TRBJ2-7; 13 bases line up with TRBD2. This sequence was found in a man in his forties or fifties in good health and CMV-seronegative. This CDR3 is CASSQGLAGPYEQYF. Here the CDR3 DNA reads TGTGCCAGCAGCCAGGGACTAGCGGGACCCTACGAGCAGTACTTC.